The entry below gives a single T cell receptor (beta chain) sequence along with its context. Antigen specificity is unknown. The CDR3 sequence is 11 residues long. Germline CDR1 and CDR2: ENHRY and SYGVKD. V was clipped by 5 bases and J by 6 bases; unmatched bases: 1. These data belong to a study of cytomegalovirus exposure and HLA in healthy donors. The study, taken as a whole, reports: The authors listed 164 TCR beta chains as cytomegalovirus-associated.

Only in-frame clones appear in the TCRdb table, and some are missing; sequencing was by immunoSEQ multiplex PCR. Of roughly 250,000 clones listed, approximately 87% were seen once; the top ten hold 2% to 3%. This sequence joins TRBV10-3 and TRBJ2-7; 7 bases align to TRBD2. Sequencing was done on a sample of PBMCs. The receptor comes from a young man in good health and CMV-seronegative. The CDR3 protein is CAISTGGEQYF. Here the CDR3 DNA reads TGTGCCATCAGTACGGGGGGCGAGCAGTACTTC.